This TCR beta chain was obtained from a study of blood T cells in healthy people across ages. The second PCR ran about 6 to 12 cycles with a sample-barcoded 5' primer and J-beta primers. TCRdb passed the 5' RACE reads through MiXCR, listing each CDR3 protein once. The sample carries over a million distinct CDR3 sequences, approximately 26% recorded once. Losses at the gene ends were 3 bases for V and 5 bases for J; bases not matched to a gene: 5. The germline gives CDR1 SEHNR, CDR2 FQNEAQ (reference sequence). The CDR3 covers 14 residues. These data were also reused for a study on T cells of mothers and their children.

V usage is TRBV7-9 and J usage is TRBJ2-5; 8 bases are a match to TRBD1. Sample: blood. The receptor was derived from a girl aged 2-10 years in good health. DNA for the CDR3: TGTGCCAGCAGCTTTCCGGACAGGGAGGAGACCCAGTACTTC. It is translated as CASSFPDREETQYF.